The T cell receptor beta chain described here comes from a study of blood T cell repertoires in COVID-19. Turning to the study itself: T cells, B-cell-depleted T cells, or PBMCs provided the cDNA or gDNA that served as material.

Under the authors' procedure: Estimation of nucleated cell counts was performed using reference gene primer amplification. Profiling relied on immunoSEQ multiplex PCR, and the TCRdb table lists in-frame clones only, not all of them. V, J and clone size were drawn from that table, and D and trimming were deduced from the DNA. The sample yields under 75,000 clones, more than 75% seen once. Sequencing was performed on peripheral blood. The sequence came from a man aged 55 to 70 with acute or convalescent COVID-19.

This CDR3 reads CASQQGANNYGYTF. CDR3 nucleotides: TGTGCCAGTCAACAGGGGGCTAATAACTATGGCTACACCTTC. The chain recombines TRBV19 with TRBJ1-2; 9 bases are shared with TRBD1. Per germline, CDR1 LNHDA and CDR2 SQIVND (reference sequence). The CDR3 is made up of 14 amino acids. J lost 1 base, V lost 8 bases, and 5 bases had no gene match.